The 30 T cell receptor beta chains below come from one sample, sequenced in a study of OX40 agonist ivuxolimab in advanced cancers. Repertoires were generated with immunoSEQ multiplex PCR, while TCRdb's copy carries only in-frame clones and drops some. The data contain about 59,000 clones, around 85% of them singletons. The sample in question was CD4+ or CD8+ T cells sorted from blood, obtained in a trial of the OX40 agonist ivuxolimab. The receptors shown here come from an adult with an advanced solid tumor such as melanoma, head and neck, liver or kidney cancer.

The gene calls are TRBV2 and TRBJ2-2; 9 bases match TRBD2. The length of the CDR3 is 18 residues. J was trimmed by 8 bases and V by 2 bases; bases with no gene match: 15. Germline CDR1 and CDR2: SNHLY and FYNNEI. The DNA for the CDR3 is TGTGCCAGCAGTGAAACTGGACTAGCGAGCCTCGATTTGGGGGAGCTGTTTTTT. Protein sequence: CASSETGLASLDLGELFF.

The chain is built from TRBV6-6 and TRBJ1-6; D is uncertain. The germline V gene has CDR1 MNHNY and CDR2 SVGAGI (reference sequence). Trimming shortened V by 0 bases and J by 10 bases, and 4 bases separated the two germline ends. The CDR3 spans 12 residues. CDR3 nucleotide sequence: TGTGCCAGCAGTTACTCTGCCTCACCCCTCCACTTT. Translation gives CASSYSASPLHF.

The rearrangement links TRBV5-4 to TRBJ1-1, with TRBD1 matching over 8 bases. The CDR3 extends over 17 amino acids. The J segment lost 2 bases and the V segment lost 3 bases, leaving 12 bases of the junction unmatched. CDR1 is SGHNT, CDR2 YYREEE, per germline (reference sequence). CDR3 sequence reads: CASSSWAQGATNTEAFF. The CDR3 nucleotides read TGTGCCAGCAGCTCGTGGGCGCAGGGGGCAACAAACACTGAAGCTTTCTTT.

This clone was seen once. The rearrangement joins TRBV6-1 to TRBJ2-3, with 11 bases matching TRBD2. With 4 bases clipped from V and 1 base from J, the junction kept 7 bases outside the gene matches. The CDR3 contains 17 residues. Germline V gives CDR1 MNHNS, CDR2 SASEGT. CDR3 in DNA: TGTGCCAGCAGTGCCTGGGGACTAGCGGACCGCACAGATACGCAGTATTTT. The encoded protein is CASSAWGLADRTDTQYF.

This sequence joins TRBV15 and TRBJ2-4; D could derive from TRBD1 or TRBD2 (5 bases each). The V end lost 5 bases, the J end lost 0 bases, and 14 bases lay between the germline ends. The CDR3 is 16 residues long. CDR1 and CDR2 from the germline V gene are LNHNV and YYDKDF (reference sequence). The CDR3 DNA sequence: TGTGCCACCAGCCCCCGGGGACCTCCAGCCAAAAACATTCAGTACTTC. It yields the protein CATSPRGPPAKNIQYF.

This chain links TRBV6-1 with TRBJ1-5; D may be TRBD1 (5 bases). CDR1 is MNHNS, CDR2 SASEGT, per germline. The V end was cut by 7 bases, the J end by 0 bases, with 13 bases between. The CDR3 spans 15 residues. CDR3 in amino acids: CASTPGQNSNQPQHF. The CDR3 nucleotides are TGTGCCAGCACCCCAGGGCAGAATAGCAATCAGCCCCAGCATTTT.

V and J are TRBV7-2 and TRBJ1-3, with unresolved D. Germline values: CDR1 SGHTA, CDR2 FQGNSA. V was trimmed by 0 bases and J by 1 base, leaving 4 bases between them. The CDR3 contains 14 residues. The chain's CDR3 is CASSLAVSGNTIYF. The CDR3 DNA sequence: TGTGCCAGCAGCTTAGCGGTATCTGGAAACACCATATATTTT.

This sequence joins TRBV27 and TRBJ1-5; TRBD1 agrees at 7 bases. CDR1 MNHEY and CDR2 SMNVEV come from the germline V gene (reference sequence). The CDR3 loop spans 15 amino acids. J was trimmed by 3 bases and V by 2 bases; bases with no gene match: 4. The CDR3 coding sequence is TGTGCCAGCAGTTTAGACAGGGCGGCCAATCAGCCCCAGCATTTT. Its protein is CASSLDRAANQPQHF.

This clone is a singleton in its sample. The chain couples TRBV18 to TRBJ2-1; TRBD2 agrees at 10 bases. Germline loops: CDR1 KGHSH, CDR2 LQKENI. V shed 6 bases and J 6 bases; nucleotides not matched to a gene: 11. The CDR3 is 16 amino acids. DNA of the CDR3: TGTGCCAGCTCCCAACCTGGTGCTAGCGGGGGCAATGAGCAGTTCTTC. This encodes CASSQPGASGGNEQFF. The entire variable domain, with the rest obtained from reference TRBV18 and TRBJ2-1, is as follows: NAGVMQNPRHLVRRRGQEARLRCSPMKGHSHVYWYRQLPEEGLKFMVYLQKENIIDESGMPKERFSAEFPKEGPSILRIQQVVRGDSAAYFCASSQPGASGGNEQFFGPGTRLTVL.

V and J are TRBV28 and TRBJ2-2, with D unclear. Germline CDR1 is MDHEN and CDR2 is SYDVKM. CDR3 length: 16 residues. Trimming stripped 2 bases from V and 2 bases from J, with 12 bases between. CDR3 DNA sequence: TGTGCCAGCAGTTTAGTAGGCGTCGGCAACACCGGGGAGCTGTTTTTT. Translation gives CASSLVGVGNTGELFF.

The V gene is TRBV9, the J gene TRBJ1-2; D is ambiguous. The CDR3 has 13 amino acids. Trimming removed 3 bases from V and 8 bases from J, with 14 bases in between. CDR1 SGDLS and CDR2 YYNGEE come from the germline V gene. CDR3 amino acids: CASSAATSGGYTF. The DNA for the CDR3 is TGTGCCAGCAGCGCCGCGACTTCTGGCGGCTACACCTTC.

The chain links TRBV4-1 to TRBJ2-5, with D possibly called TRBD1 or TRBD2 (5 bases each). V lost 2 bases, J lost 11 bases, and 24 bases lay in between. In germline, CDR1 is MGHRA, CDR2 YSYEKL. CDR3 length: 16 amino acids. The CDR3 DNA follows: TGCGCCAGCAGCCAACTCGATTTGGGGCTAGCTCGCCAGCAGTACTTC. Protein product: CASSQLDLGLARQQYF.

V and J are TRBV4-2 and TRBJ2-3; TRBD2 is a possible D gene (6 bases). Trimming took 0 bases from V and 1 from J, leaving 11 bases between them. The CDR3 consists of 16 residues. Germline V gene sequence: CDR1 LGHNA, CDR2 YNFKEQ. Written as DNA, the CDR3 is TGTGCCAGCAGCCAAGAGATGGGGGGAGGCACAGATACGCAGTATTTT. Translated: CASSQEMGGGTDTQYF.

The table lists this clone with a few counts. The chain joins TRBV4-2 to TRBJ1-2, with D possibly being TRBD1 (6 bases). Germline-derived CDR1 and CDR2 are LGHNA and YNFKEQ. The CDR3 runs 14 residues. V dropped 1 base and J dropped 8 bases, with 14 bases sitting between them. CDR3 in amino acids: CASSQGAGEGGYTF. In DNA, the CDR3 is TGTGCCAGCAGCCAAGGGGCAGGGGAAGGAGGCTACACCTTC.

This rearrangement joins TRBV5-4 to TRBJ2-7, with D perhaps matching TRBD2 (7 bases). Looked up from germline, CDR1 is SGHNT and CDR2 is YYREEE (reference sequence). The V end lost 1 base, the J end lost 5 bases, and 16 bases lay between the germline ends. This CDR3 contains 15 residues. The chain's CDR3 is CASSLKWGGLHEQYF. Here the CDR3 DNA reads TGTGCCAGCAGCTTGAAGTGGGGGGGCTTGCACGAGCAGTACTTC.

The V call is TRBV5-1, the J call TRBJ1-5; possibly TRBD1 for D (6 bases). This CDR3 is built from 15 residues. Looked up from germline, CDR1 is SGHRS and CDR2 is YFSETQ. V lost 0 bases and J lost 6, with 13 bases in between. The CDR3 here is CASSLEGGDGQPQHF. For the CDR3, the DNA is TGCGCCAGCAGCTTGGAGGGGGGGGACGGTCAGCCCCAGCATTTT.

The rearrangement links TRBV2 to TRBJ1-2; 9 nucleotides line up with TRBD1. The CDR3 has 14 amino acids. V shed 4 bases, J shed 6 bases, and the junction held 6 bases outside the gene matches. CDR1 SNHLY and CDR2 FYNNEI come from the germline V gene. The CDR3 is CASSVTGGFDGYTF. CDR3 nucleotide sequence: TGTGCCAGCAGTGTGACAGGGGGGTTCGATGGCTACACCTTC.

This clone has a handful of counts. The V and J genes are TRBV19 and TRBJ2-7, with a possible D match to TRBD2 (5 bases). Germline CDR1 reads LNHDA; CDR2 reads SQIVND (reference sequence). The length of the CDR3 is 12 residues. Trimming shortened V by 8 bases and J by 6 bases, and 14 bases separated the two germline ends. CDR3 bases: TGTGCCAGTGCGGACTCCACGGGCGAGCAGTACTTC. Translation gives CASADSTGEQYF.

The V gene is TRBV14, the J gene TRBJ2-1; D assignment may be TRBD1 or TRBD2 (5 bases each). CDR3 size: 15 residues. The V end was cut by 1 base, the J end by 6 bases, with 13 bases between. Germline CDR1 SGHDN, CDR2 FVKESK. The CDR3 nucleotides are TGTGCCAGCAGCCAAGTTCGAGGGGTCGCCAATGAGCAGTTCTTC. Amino acids: CASSQVRGVANEQFF. Supplemented by reference TRBV14 and TRBJ2-1, the full variable domain reads EAGVTQFPSHSVIEKGQTVTLRCDPISGHDNLYWYRRVMGKEIKFLLHFVKESKQDESGMPNNRFLAERTGGTYSTLKVQPAELEDSGVYFCASSQVRGVANEQFFGPGTRLTVL.

The chain carries TRBV9 and TRBJ1-2; TRBD1 agrees at 9 bases. Losses at the gene ends were 0 bases for V and 3 bases for J; bases not matched to a gene: 0. This CDR3 contains 14 residues. CDR1 is SGDLS and CDR2 is YYNGEE in the germline V gene. CDR3 loop: CASSVGQGDYGYTF. The CDR3 nucleotides are TGTGCCAGCAGCGTAGGACAGGGGGACTATGGCTACACCTTC.

The V and J genes are TRBV30 and TRBJ2-3; no reliable D call. Germline V lookup: CDR1 GTSNPN, CDR2 SVGIG (reference sequence). Trimming removed 0 bases at V and 7 bases at J, with 5 bases between. This CDR3 has 11 residues. The chain's CDR3 is CAWSVENTQYF. In DNA, the CDR3 is TGTGCCTGGAGTGTGGAGAATACGCAGTATTTT.

V is TRBV5-1 and J is TRBJ2-1, with D possibly TRBD1 on 5 matching bases. Germline V CDR1 and CDR2: SGHRS, YFSETQ. The V end lost 4 bases, the J end lost 10 bases, and 15 bases lay between the germline ends. The CDR3 has 13 amino acids. CDR3: CASSLDSGNEQFF. CDR3 in DNA: TGCGCCAGCAGCCTAGACTCAGGGAACGAGCAGTTCTTC.

The chain links TRBV6-1 to TRBJ1-1; D is ambiguous. The CDR3 contains 12 residues. Germline V gene sequence: CDR1 MNHNS, CDR2 SASEGT. With 10 bases removed from V and 1 base from J, the gap between germline ends came to 10 bases. CDR3 residues: CAIKSGNTEAFF. The CDR3 nucleotides are TGTGCCATAAAAAGCGGGAACACTGAAGCTTTCTTT.

Note on this clone: The junction does not match germline at one end; this may be a read error. The genes are TRBV7-7 and TRBJ2-5, with TRBD2 matching over 12 bases. The CDR3 has 18 amino acids. The V gene's germline CDR1 is SSHAT and CDR2 FNYEAQ (reference sequence). This CDR3 reads CASSPVLAGGPGGETQYF. For the CDR3, the DNA is TGTGCTAGCAGCCCTGTGCTAGCGGGGGGGCCGGGCGGTGAGACCCAGTACTTC.

The table lists this clone with a few counts. The chain combines TRBV28 with TRBJ1-2; D remains ambiguous. Germline lookup yields CDR1 MDHEN and CDR2 SYDVKM. V was clipped by 4 bases and J by 4 bases, with 7 bases between them. The CDR3 has 12 residues. The CDR3 region has the DNA TGTGCCAGCAGTTACTCAGGCTATGGCTACACCTTC. The encoded protein is CASSYSGYGYTF.

The rearrangement joins TRBV7-2 to TRBJ1-5; the D gene is possibly TRBD1 (5 bases). Trimming removed 2 bases from V and 0 bases from J, with 11 bases in between. The CDR3 has 16 amino acids. Germline values: CDR1 SGHTA, CDR2 FQGNSA. The CDR3 nucleotides read TGTGCCAGCAGCTTATCGGGGGGGTATAGCAATCAGCCCCAGCATTTT. It encodes CASSLSGGYSNQPQHF.

This chain links TRBV7-9 with TRBJ2-3; D may be TRBD1 (5 bases). V lost 1 base and J 0 bases, leaving 5 bases between the germline ends. The CDR3 is 14 amino acids. Germline-derived CDR1 and CDR2 are SEHNR and FQNEAQ (reference sequence). This CDR3 reads CASSLGQSTDTQYF. Written as DNA, the CDR3 is TGTGCCAGCAGCTTAGGACAGAGCACAGATACGCAGTATTTT.

This clone was detected once. The V and J genes are TRBV5-1 and TRBJ2-2, with 13 bases lining up with TRBD2. Per the germline V gene, CDR1 is SGHRS and CDR2 is YFSETQ. With V trimmed by 3 bases and J by 7 bases, 6 bases remained unmatched. The CDR3 has 16 amino acids. The CDR3 region is CASSSSGTSGNGELFF. CDR3 nucleotide sequence: TGCGCCAGCAGCTCCAGCGGGACTAGCGGGAACGGGGAGCTGTTTTTT.

The chain couples TRBV19 to TRBJ1-6; D remains ambiguous. V was trimmed by 3 bases and J by 7 bases, leaving 7 bases between them. This CDR3 contains 13 residues. Looked up from germline, CDR1 is LNHDA and CDR2 is SQIVND (reference sequence). The CDR3, as DNA: TGTGCCAGTAGTATTTCCAGGAATTCACCCCTCCACTTT. This codes for CASSISRNSPLHF.

This chain connects TRBV7-2 to TRBJ2-3, with 13 positions matching TRBD2. The CDR3 contains 18 residues. V lost 4 bases to trimming and J lost 0 bases; unmatched junction nucleotides: 7. Germline V gene sequence: CDR1 SGHTA, CDR2 FQGNSA. CDR3 sequence reads: CASSSRLAGGPSTDTQYF. The CDR3 region has the DNA TGTGCCAGCAGCTCACGACTAGCGGGAGGACCTAGCACAGATACGCAGTATTTT. The whole variable domain, filled in from reference TRBV7-2 and TRBJ2-3, reads GAGVSQSPSNKVTEKGKDVELRCDPISGHTALYWYRQSLGQGLEFLIYFQGNSAPDKSGLPSDRFSAERTGGSVSTLTIQRTQQEDSAVYLCASSSRLAGGPSTDTQYFGPGTRLTVL.